Below, 4 T cell receptor beta chains from the same sample are listed, as sequenced in a study of blood T cell repertoires in COVID-19. Profiling relied on immunoSEQ multiplex PCR, and the TCRdb table lists in-frame clones only, not all of them. The sample has hundreds of thousands of clones, roughly nine tenths seen once. Sequenced: PBMCs or T cells enriched from blood (not recorded which). The receptors were gathered from a woman aged 18-30 years who had recovered from COVID-19.

The rearrangement uses TRBV7-9 and TRBJ1-1; 7 bases match TRBD1. CDR3 length equals 14 residues. V shed 5 bases and J 4 bases; nucleotides not matched to a gene: 7. Per the germline V gene, CDR1 is SEHNR and CDR2 is FQNEAQ (reference sequence). CDR3 sequence reads: CASSPETGFTEAFF. The CDR3 DNA reads as TGTGCCAGCAGCCCGGAGACAGGGTTCACTGAAGCTTTCTTT.

Written as DNA, the CDR3 is TGCGCCAGCATCCCCACCGGGACTAGCGACGAGACCCAGTACTTC. Protein: CASIPTGTSDETQYF. The rearrangement uses TRBV10-2 and TRBJ2-5; 10 nucleotides agree with TRBD2. With V trimmed by 7 bases and J by 5 bases, 10 bases remained unmatched. This CDR3 has 15 amino acids. CDR1 and CDR2 (germline): WSHSY, SAAADI.

The rearrangement uses TRBV29-1 and TRBJ1-2, with TRBD1 matching 9 bases. This CDR3 spans 12 amino acids. Germline lookup yields CDR1 SQVTM and CDR2 ANQGSEA. J gave up 6 bases and V 5 bases, and 4 bases lay outside the gene matches. The CDR3 spells CSVHRGRDGYTF. CDR3 bases: TGCAGCGTTCACAGGGGGCGCGATGGCTACACCTTC. The full variable domain, with the rest looked up from reference TRBV29-1 and TRBJ1-2, is SAVISQKPSRDICQRGTSLTIQCQVDSQVTMMFWYRQQPGQSLTLIATANQGSEATYESGFVIDKFPISRPNLTFSTLTVSNMSPEDSSIYLCSVHRGRDGYTFGSGTRLTVV.

The J gene is TRBJ2-1, the V gene TRBV10-3, with D possibly being TRBD2 (7 bases). Trimming cost V 10 bases and J 5 bases, with 30 bases left between them. The germline gives CDR1 ENHRY, CDR2 SYGVKD. The CDR3 is 18 residues long. DNA for the CDR3: TGTGCCACCCGTAATCGGGACACGGCGTGGGGGGGCAACAATGAGCAGTTCTTC. Residues: CATRNRDTAWGGNNEQFF.